A single sample is the source of the 32 T cell receptor beta chains below, sequenced in a study of T cells in localized non-small cell lung cancer. This table comes from immunoSEQ multiplex PCR, and its TCRdb copy is limited to in-frame clones, with some not included. Here the sample spans 3,000 or so clones, about 23% being singletons. The specimen was lung tumor tissue, collected before any cancer treatment. These receptors were obtained from a female donor over 55 with stage III lung adenocarcinoma.

The sample holds one count of this clone. The rearrangement uses TRBV25-1 and TRBJ1-1, with D possibly TRBD1 on 5 matching bases. Trimming removed 3 bases at V and 6 bases at J, with 11 bases between. The CDR3 spans 13 residues. Germline V gene lookup returns CDR1 MGHDK and CDR2 SYGVNS. The CDR3 sequence is CASSDRGRAEAFF. As DNA, the CDR3 is TGTGCCAGCAGTGATAGGGGAAGGGCTGAAGCTTTCTTT.

V is TRBV6-8 and J is TRBJ2-3; TRBD2 agrees at 7 bases. The CDR3 contains 17 residues. Germline assignment: CDR1 MNHGY and CDR2 SAAAGT. The V segment lost 5 bases and the J segment 0 bases; nucleotides outside the gene matches: 11. This chain's CDR3 is CASSTRGVAGSTDTQYF. The CDR3 bases are TGTGCCAGCAGTACCCGGGGGGTAGCGGGTAGCACAGATACGCAGTATTTT.

This chain uses TRBV19 with TRBJ2-6; D call uncertain. Germline loops: CDR1 LNHDA, CDR2 SQIVND (reference sequence). Trimming removed 3 bases at V and 0 bases at J, with 9 bases between. The CDR3 sequence is 16 residues long. The CDR3 region is CASSIAAHSGANVLTF. CDR3 DNA sequence: TGTGCCAGTAGTATCGCAGCTCACTCTGGGGCCAACGTCCTGACTTTC.

This clone was seen a handful of times. The V and J genes are TRBV6-8 and TRBJ2-1; possible D gene TRBD2, 5 bases. Germline loops: CDR1 MNHGY, CDR2 SAAAGT. This CDR3 has 14 amino acids. V was trimmed by 8 bases and J by 2 bases, leaving 13 bases between them. The CDR3 DNA follows: TGTGCCAGCGAGGGTGGGTTCCCCTACAATGAGCAGTTCTTC. It codes for CASEGGFPYNEQFF.

This clone has only a few counts. The chain uses TRBV9 and TRBJ2-7; the D gene is possibly TRBD2 (5 bases). V lost 5 bases and J lost 6, with 24 bases in between. This CDR3 comprises 16 residues. Germline assignment: CDR1 SGDLS and CDR2 YYNGEE. CDR3 residues: CASSVTTARTGSEQYF. CDR3 bases: TGTGCCAGCAGTGTAACAACGGCGCGAACGGGATCCGAGCAGTACTTC.

This clone qualifies as medium-sized. This chain joins TRBV9 and TRBJ2-1, with D perhaps matching TRBD2 (5 bases). The CDR3 extends over 15 amino acids. V gave up 0 bases and J gave up 7 bases, with 14 bases separating them. CDR1 and CDR2 from the germline V gene are SGDLS and YYNGEE. The DNA of the CDR3 is TGTGCCAGCAGCGTAGAATTGGGGAGTCAGAATGAGCAGTTCTTC. It encodes CASSVELGSQNEQFF.

This clone is medium-sized. The V and J genes are TRBV6-8 and TRBJ2-7, with D perhaps matching TRBD2 (7 bases). The CDR3 consists of 15 residues. CDR1 and CDR2 (germline): MNHGY, SAAAGT. Between the trimmed V and J ends, which lost 4 bases and 4 bases, there was a span of 17 bases. Written as DNA, the CDR3 is TGTGCCAGCAGTTTAGGGAGGGGGACGGGGTACGAGCAGTACTTC. It encodes CASSLGRGTGYEQYF.

This clone was counted a few times. This chain uses TRBV11-3 with TRBJ1-1, with D unclear. Germline V gene sequence: CDR1 SGHNT, CDR2 YENEEA. V was pared by 6 bases and J by 5 bases, with 16 bases between. CDR3 length: 14 residues. DNA of the CDR3: TGTGCCAGCAGATCTGAGGGAACTGGGACTGAAGCTTTCTTT. This translates into CASRSEGTGTEAFF.

The V and J genes are TRBV28 and TRBJ2-7, with 8 bases that match TRBD1. The germline gives CDR1 MDHEN, CDR2 SYDVKM. The J segment lost 0 bases and the V segment lost 7 bases, leaving 11 bases of the junction unmatched. The CDR3 extends over 16 amino acids. CDR3 residues: CASTVPGQGSSYEQYF. CDR3 nucleotides: TGTGCCAGCACCGTACCCGGACAGGGAAGCTCCTACGAGCAGTACTTC. The full variable domain, rest sourced from reference TRBV28 and TRBJ2-7, is DVKVTQSSRYLVKRTGEKVFLECVQDMDHENMFWYRQDPGLGLRLIYFSYDVKMKEKGDIPEGYSVSREKKERFSLILESASTNQTSMYLCASTVPGQGSSYEQYFGPGTRLTVT.

This clone was seen a handful of times. The chain links TRBV18 to TRBJ1-1; D call uncertain. The CDR3 loop spans 13 amino acids. Trimming pared 4 bases from V and 0 bases from J, leaving 6 bases between. Germline values: CDR1 KGHSH, CDR2 LQKENI. In nucleotides, the CDR3 is TGTGCCAGCTCACTACGGGTGAACACTGAAGCTTTCTTT. This codes for CASSLRVNTEAFF.

This clone has just a few counts. This chain links TRBV10-3 with TRBJ1-2; D uncertain. The CDR3 consists of 13 residues. Germline V lookup: CDR1 ENHRY, CDR2 SYGVKD. The V end lost 2 bases, the J end lost 4 bases, and 8 bases lay between the germline ends. CDR3 nucleotide sequence: TGTGCCATCAGTGAGGACCTAAGCTATGGCTACACCTTC. It translates to CAISEDLSYGYTF.

This clone ranks as medium-sized. The chain employs TRBV6-8 and TRBJ2-3; maybe TRBD2 (5 bases). Trimming pared 4 bases from V and 2 bases from J, leaving 19 bases between. The CDR3 loop spans 17 amino acids. Germline values: CDR1 MNHGY, CDR2 SAAAGT. The CDR3 nucleotides are TGTGCCAGCAGTTTACGGAAACTGGGGAGCCTCACAGATACGCAGTATTTT. This gives the protein CASSLRKLGSLTDTQYF.

This chain joins TRBV18 and TRBJ1-2, with 8 bases that match TRBD1. This CDR3 has 16 amino acids. J lost 6 bases, V lost 3 bases, and 12 bases had no gene match. Germline V gene lookup returns CDR1 KGHSH and CDR2 LQKENI. CDR3 amino acids: CASSPTAGGRGDGYTF. Here the CDR3 DNA reads TGTGCCAGCTCACCGACGGCAGGGGGCAGAGGGGATGGCTACACCTTC. Looking up the rest from reference TRBV18 and TRBJ1-2 gives the full variable domain: NAGVMQNPRHLVRRRGQEARLRCSPMKGHSHVYWYRQLPEEGLKFMVYLQKENIIDESGMPKERFSAEFPKEGPSILRIQQVVRGDSAAYFCASSPTAGGRGDGYTFGSGTRLTVV.

The chain combines TRBV11-3 with TRBJ2-1, with 7 bases that match TRBD2. In germline, CDR1 is SGHNT, CDR2 YENEEA. This CDR3 contains 15 residues. Trimming took 5 bases from V and 7 from J; bases not matched to a gene: 11. CDR3 region: CASSPRTRGLNEQFF. DNA for the CDR3: TGTGCCAGCAGCCCACGGACTAGGGGACTTAATGAGCAGTTCTTC.

This clone was counted only a few times. The rearrangement links TRBV19 to TRBJ2-1; 15 bases are a match to TRBD2. J lost 0 bases, V lost 7 bases, and 19 bases had no gene match. In germline, CDR1 is LNHDA, CDR2 SQIVND (reference sequence). This CDR3 contains 22 residues. Here the CDR3 reads CASTRDIIFGLAGGSSYNEQFF. The CDR3 nucleotides read TGTGCCAGTACACGGGACATTATTTTCGGACTAGCGGGAGGGAGCTCCTACAATGAGCAGTTCTTC. Supplemented by reference TRBV19 and TRBJ2-1, the full variable domain reads DGGITQSPKYLFRKEGQNVTLSCEQNLNHDAMYWYRQDPGQGLRLIYYSQIVNDFQKGDIAEGYSVSREKKESFPLTVTSAQKNPTAFYLCASTRDIIFGLAGGSSYNEQFFGPGTRLTVL.

The genes are TRBV2 and TRBJ1-3, with 9 bases aligning to TRBD1. The length of the CDR3 is 20 residues. The junction had 18 bases not matched to a gene; V was cut back by 6 bases and J by 0 bases. CDR1 and CDR2 from the germline V gene are SNHLY and FYNNEI. For the CDR3, the DNA is TGTGCCAGCAGCGTAGCCACCGGGCGGGACAGGGAGCCCTCTGGAAACACCATATATTTT. Protein product: CASSVATGRDREPSGNTIYF.

The rearrangement uses TRBV5-1 and TRBJ2-6; 12 nucleotides match TRBD1. V trimming: 4 bases; J trimming: 0 bases; junction bases outside the gene matches: 14. Looked up from germline, CDR1 is SGHRS and CDR2 is YFSETQ. The CDR3 totals 21 residues. CDR3 amino acids: CASSIPSGQGAVSSGANVLTF. The CDR3 DNA reads as TGCGCCAGCAGCATCCCTTCGGGACAGGGGGCGGTAAGCTCTGGGGCCAACGTCCTGACTTTC. Based on the CDR3 plus reference TRBV5-1 and TRBJ2-6, the full variable domain is KAGVTQTPRYLIKTRGQQVTLSCSPISGHRSVSWYQQTPGQGLQFLFEYFSETQRNKGNFPGRFSGRQFSNSRSEMNVSTLELGDSALYLCASSIPSGQGAVSSGANVLTFGAGSRLTVL.

This clone was seen only a few times. This chain joins TRBV19 and TRBJ1-3, with D perhaps matching TRBD1 (6 bases). Trimming took off 5 bases at V and 2 bases at J, with 13 bases between the two ends. There are 15 residues in the CDR3. Germline CDR1 reads LNHDA; CDR2 reads SQIVND (reference sequence). This chain's CDR3 is CASSVPSGAGNTIYF. CDR3 sequence (DNA): TGTGCCAGTAGTGTCCCTTCAGGGGCTGGAAACACCATATATTTT.

The CDR3 DNA is TGCGCCAGCAGCCAAGATAGTCAGGTTGACACAGCAGCCAAAAACATTCAGTACTTC. Its protein is CASSQDSQVDTAAKNIQYF. The V gene is TRBV23-1, the J gene TRBJ2-4; D is undetermined. TRBV23-1 is known as an ORF, though its function is uncertain. Trimming left V 6 bases short and J 0 bases short, with 24 bases between. This CDR3 has 19 amino acids.

The V call is TRBV4-1, the J call TRBJ1-1; D call uncertain. Germline V lookup: CDR1 MGHRA, CDR2 YSYEKL. V dropped 0 bases and J dropped 1 base, with 6 bases sitting between them. This CDR3 is built from 14 residues. The CDR3 nucleotides read TGCGCCAGCAGCCAAGACTCAGGGAACACTGAAGCTTTCTTT. It yields the protein CASSQDSGNTEAFF.

The chain employs TRBV30 and TRBJ1-2, with a weak D call TRBD1 (6 bases). The CDR3 sequence is 17 residues long. CDR1 is GTSNPN, CDR2 SVGIG, per germline (reference sequence). V lost 0 bases and J 1 base, leaving 18 bases between the germline ends. CDR3 DNA sequence: TGTGCCTGGAGTGTTGGTTTGGGACACACAAGTAACTATGGCTACACCTTC. Translated: CAWSVGLGHTSNYGYTF.

This clone was seen a handful of times. The CDR3 nucleotides read TGCGCCAGCAGCTTCGGGACTAGCGGGAGCGAGCAGTACTTC. Translation: CASSFGTSGSEQYF. The chain uses TRBV4-1 and TRBJ2-7; 14 nucleotides match TRBD2. J gave up 6 bases and V 5 bases, and 3 bases lay outside the gene matches. The CDR3 runs 14 residues. Germline V lookup: CDR1 MGHRA, CDR2 YSYEKL.

The rearrangement joins TRBV28 to TRBJ2-3, with D possibly being TRBD2 (7 bases). Trimming cost V 8 bases and J 2 bases, with 17 bases left between them. From germline, CDR1 is MDHEN and CDR2 SYDVKM. The CDR3 sequence is 15 residues long. In DNA form, the CDR3 reads TGTGCCAGCCCCCCTCGGGGGGCCTCCACAGATACGCAGTATTTT. This encodes CASPPRGASTDTQYF.

This clone was picked up a small number of times. The chain carries TRBV6-8 and TRBJ2-7; a possible D gene is TRBD1 (5 bases). The CDR3 runs 12 residues. CDR1 MNHGY and CDR2 SAAAGT come from the germline V gene. V was clipped by 6 bases and J by 5 bases, with 11 bases between them. The CDR3 DNA is TGTGCCAGCAGCCCCGACAGAGACGAGCAGTACTTC. Amino acids: CASSPDRDEQYF.

This clone rates as medium-sized. The genes are TRBV6-8 and TRBJ2-1; TRBD2 aligns across 9 bases. V lost 6 bases and J lost 5; bases outside the gene matches: 2. CDR3 length: 13 amino acids. From germline, CDR1 is MNHGY and CDR2 SAAAGT. In nucleotides, the CDR3 is TGTGCCAGCAGGGGACTAGCCCACAATGAGCAGTTCTTC. This gives the protein CASRGLAHNEQFF.

This clone is termed medium-sized. This chain's CDR3 is CATKRGGQLTGELFF. CDR3 bases: TGTGCCACCAAGAGGGGAGGACAGCTCACCGGGGAGCTGTTTTTT. The V gene is TRBV6-8, the J gene TRBJ2-2; D may match TRBD1 or TRBD2 (6 bases each). Germline V gives CDR1 MNHGY, CDR2 SAAAGT. CDR3 length: 15 amino acids. V was cut by 10 bases and J by 4 bases, with 19 bases left in between.

This clone was detected a few times. The chain is built from TRBV19 and TRBJ2-6; D may be TRBD1 or TRBD2 (6 bases each). Germline lookup yields CDR1 LNHDA and CDR2 SQIVND (reference sequence). Trimming shortened V by 9 bases and J by 3 bases, and 12 bases separated the two germline ends. The CDR3 has 14 residues. The chain's CDR3 is CASLEGGGANVLTF. In DNA, the CDR3 is TGTGCCAGCCTCGAGGGGGGTGGGGCCAACGTCCTGACTTTC.

V is TRBV7-4 and J is TRBJ1-1; D gene uncertain. The germline gives CDR1 SGHVT, CDR2 SQSDAQ. V dropped 3 bases and J dropped 3 bases, with 8 bases sitting between them. CDR3 size: 13 residues. In nucleotides, the CDR3 is TGTGCCAGCAGCTTTTGGCGGGACACTGAAGCTTTCTTT. Translating gives CASSFWRDTEAFF.

The V gene is TRBV6-8, the J gene TRBJ1-2; D is unclear. Trimming stripped 2 bases from V and 2 bases from J, with 6 bases between. The CDR3 covers 13 residues. Germline V lookup: CDR1 MNHGY, CDR2 SAAAGT. The CDR3 nucleotides are TGTGCCAGCAGTTACCCGGGGAACTATGGCTACACCTTC. It codes for CASSYPGNYGYTF.

The chain links TRBV23-1 to TRBJ2-1; no clear D gene. TRBV23-1 is an ORF; its function is uncertain. The CDR3 is 16 residues long. The V gene lost 6 bases and the J gene lost 4 bases, with 19 bases spanning the gap. Written as DNA, the CDR3 is TGCGCCAGCAGCCAAGAGGCGTCATACCTTTACAATGAGCAGTTCTTC. Residues: CASSQEASYLYNEQFF.

Sample share makes this clone medium-sized. The genes are TRBV11-3 and TRBJ1-2; 8 nucleotides match TRBD1. With 5 bases clipped from V and 4 bases from J, the junction kept 9 bases outside the gene matches. Germline CDR1 and CDR2: SGHNT and YENEEA. The CDR3 contains 15 residues. CDR3 bases: TGTGCCAGCAGCCTAACCGGGACAGGTAGCTATGGCTACACCTTC. It codes for CASSLTGTGSYGYTF.

The chain couples TRBV29-1 to TRBJ2-7, with D perhaps TRBD1 or TRBD2 (5 bases each). The CDR3 runs 14 residues. The germline V gene has CDR1 SQVTM and CDR2 ANQGSEA. V lost 4 bases to trimming and J lost 5 bases, with 18 bases between them. For the CDR3, the DNA is TGCAGCGTTGTCTTCATCGGGGACCGCAACGAGCAGTACTTC. This gives the protein CSVVFIGDRNEQYF.